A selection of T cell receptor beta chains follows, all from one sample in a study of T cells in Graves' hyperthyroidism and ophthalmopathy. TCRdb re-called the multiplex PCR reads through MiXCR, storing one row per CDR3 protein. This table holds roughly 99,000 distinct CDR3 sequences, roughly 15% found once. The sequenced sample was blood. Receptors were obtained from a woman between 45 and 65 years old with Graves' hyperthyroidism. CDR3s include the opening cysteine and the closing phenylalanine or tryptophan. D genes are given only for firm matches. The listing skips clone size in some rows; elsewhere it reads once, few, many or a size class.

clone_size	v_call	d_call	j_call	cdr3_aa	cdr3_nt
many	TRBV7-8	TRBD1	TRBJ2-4	CASSRDQTGGGIQYF	TGTGCCAGCAGCCGCGACCAGACAGGGGGCGGCATTCAGTACTTC
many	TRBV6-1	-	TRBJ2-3	CASSDGQPDTQYF	TGTGCCAGCAGTGACGGACAGCCAGATACGCAGTATTTT
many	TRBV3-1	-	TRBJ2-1	CASSQDGGYYNEQFF	TGTGCCAGCAGCCAAGATGGGGGGTACTACAATGAGCAGTTCTTC
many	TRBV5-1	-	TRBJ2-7	CASSFGTISYEQYF	TGCGCCAGCAGCTTCGGGACAATTTCCTACGAGCAGTACTTC
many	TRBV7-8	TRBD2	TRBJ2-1	CASSSQSGSSYNEQFF	TGTGCCAGCAGCTCCCAGAGCGGGAGCTCCTACAATGAGCAGTTCTTC
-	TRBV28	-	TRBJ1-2	CASSLEGHYGYTF	TGTGCCAGCAGTTTGGAGGGGCACTATGGCTACACCTTC
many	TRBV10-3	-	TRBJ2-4	CAISPGLQKNIQYF	TGTGCCATCAGCCCGGGATTACAGAAAAACATTCAGTACTTC
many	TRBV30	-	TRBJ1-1	CASYLGDRAEAFF	TGTGCCTCCTATCTTGGGGATAGGGCTGAAGCTTTCTTT
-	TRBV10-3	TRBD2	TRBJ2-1	CAISEVGTSGSPNEQFF	TGTGCCATCAGTGAGGTTGGGACTAGCGGGAGTCCCAATGAGCAGTTCTTC
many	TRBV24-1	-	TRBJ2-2	CATSEPGPNTGELFF	TGTGCCACCAGTGAGCCGGGACCGAACACCGGGGAGCTGTTTTTT
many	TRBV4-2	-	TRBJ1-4	CASSSTQGEKLFF	TGTGCCAGCAGCTCTACGCAGGGGGAAAAACTGTTTTTT
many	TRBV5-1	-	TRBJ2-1	CASSPLGGSYNEQFF	TGCGCCAGCAGCCCTTTGGGGGGATCCTACAATGAGCAGTTCTTC
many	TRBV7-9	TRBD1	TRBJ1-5	CASSLAGGPQPQHF	TGTGCCAGCAGCTTAGCAGGGGGCCCTCAGCCCCAGCATTTT
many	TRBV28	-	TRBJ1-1	CAILGTIRDEAFF	TGTGCCATCCTCGGCACTATTCGGGATGAAGCTTTCTTT
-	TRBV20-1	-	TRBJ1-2	CSARDKPLTNYGYTF	TGCAGTGCTAGAGATAAACCCCTGACGAACTATGGCTACACCTTC
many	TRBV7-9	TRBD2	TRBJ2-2	CASSLRAGSLHTGELFF	TGTGCCAGCAGCTTGCGAGCGGGGAGTCTGCACACCGGGGAGCTGTTTTTT
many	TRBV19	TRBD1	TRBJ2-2	CASSIFPGQLNTGELFF	TGTGCCAGTAGTATTTTCCCGGGACAGCTGAACACCGGGGAGCTGTTTTTT
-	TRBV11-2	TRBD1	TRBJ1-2	CVSRGDSLLYDYTF	TGTGTCAGCAGGGGGGACAGCCTTTTATATGACTACACCTTC
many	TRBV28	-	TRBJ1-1	CASSLRGLGTEAFF	TGTGCCAGCAGTTTAAGGGGCCTGGGCACTGAAGCTTTCTTT
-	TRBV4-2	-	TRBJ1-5	CASSQEASSNQPQHF	TGTGCCAGCAGCCAAGAAGCGTCGAGCAATCAGCCCCAGCATTTT
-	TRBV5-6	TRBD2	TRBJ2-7	CASSLRPSGRIAYEQYF	TGTGCCAGCAGCTTGAGGCCTAGCGGGAGGATAGCCTACGAGCAGTACTTC
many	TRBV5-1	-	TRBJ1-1	CASSYAGGVMNTEAFF	TGCGCCAGCAGCTATGCGGGGGGAGTCATGAACACTGAAGCTTTCTTT
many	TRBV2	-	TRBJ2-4	CASSLLAKNIQYF	TGTGCCAGCAGTTTGCTAGCCAAAAACATTCAGTACTTC
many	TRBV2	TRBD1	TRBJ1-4	CASTREGTGYEKLFF	TGTGCCAGCACCAGAGAGGGGACAGGGTACGAAAAACTGTTTTTT
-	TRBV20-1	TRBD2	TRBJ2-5	CSARVAGQETQYF	TGCAGTGCTAGGGTAGCGGGGCAAGAGACCCAGTACTTC